This entry lists 2 T cell receptor beta chains sequenced from one sample in a study of shared clonotypes between healthy human individuals (dated by TCRdb to the early 2020s). CD8 naive samples were obtained by positive selection for CCR7 among CD45RO-negative cells, yielding a CD45RA+CCR7+ population from which TemRA cells were excluded. Libraries were constructed by the immunoSEQ multiplex PCR assay. TCRdb obtained this table from immuneACCESS and retained in-frame rearrangements with V and J assigned. These tables miss some clones; where compared with another copy, unresolved V genes account for less than half of the shortfall, and the remainder is unexplained. A total of about 2.1 million clones appear in this sample, about 94% of them only once. The ten largest clones capture about 1.7% of the sample. The sample was naive CD8+ T cells from PBMCs. The cell subset or site label corresponds to: CD45RA+CCR7+. These TCRs come from a man younger than 35 in good health. Some clones in this sample may be carry-over from other donors' samples.

V is TRBV27 and J is TRBJ2-7; tentatively, D is TRBD2 (5 bases). The V end lost 0 bases, the J end lost 8 bases, and 11 bases lay between the germline ends. Per the germline V gene, CDR1 is MNHEY and CDR2 is SMNVEV (reference sequence). This CDR3 spans 13 amino acids. CDR3 nucleotide sequence: TGTGCCAGCAGTTTATCGAGCGGAGCTAAGCAGTACTTC. Amino acid sequence: CASSLSSGAKQYF.

The chain recombines TRBV9 with TRBJ2-3; maybe TRBD1 (5 bases). V lost 4 bases, J lost 3 bases, and 9 bases lay in between. CDR3 length: 13 residues. Germline V CDR1 and CDR2: SGDLS, YYNGEE. As DNA, the CDR3 is TGTGCCAGCAGCCCGAAGGGGACAGATACGCAGTATTTT. This translates into CASSPKGTDTQYF.